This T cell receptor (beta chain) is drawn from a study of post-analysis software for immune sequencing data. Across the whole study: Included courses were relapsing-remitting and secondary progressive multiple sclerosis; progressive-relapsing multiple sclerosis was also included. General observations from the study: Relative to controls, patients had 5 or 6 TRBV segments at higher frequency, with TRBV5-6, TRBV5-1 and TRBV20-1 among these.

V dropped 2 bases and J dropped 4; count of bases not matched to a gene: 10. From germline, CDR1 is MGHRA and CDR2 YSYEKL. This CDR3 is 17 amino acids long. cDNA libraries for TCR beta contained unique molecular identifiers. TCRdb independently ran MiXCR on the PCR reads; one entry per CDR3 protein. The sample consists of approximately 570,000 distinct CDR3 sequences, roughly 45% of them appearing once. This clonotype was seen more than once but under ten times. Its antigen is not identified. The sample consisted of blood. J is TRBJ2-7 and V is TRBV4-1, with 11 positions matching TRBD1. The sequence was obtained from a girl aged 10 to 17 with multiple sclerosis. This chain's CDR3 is CASSQKYGQGAGYEQYF. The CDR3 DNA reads TGCGCCAGCAGCCAAAAATACGGACAGGGGGCTGGTTACGAGCAGTACTTC.